This T cell receptor (beta chain) derives from a study of tumor-infiltrating lymphocytes in primary liver carcinoma. Study summary: Tissue type made little difference to sample yields of roughly 3.5 to 8 million productive TCRbeta reads.

For blood RNA, unsorted whole blood served as the source, and germline DNA was extracted too. Surgery was preceded by the collection of 3.5 to 4.5 milliliters of peripheral blood. TCR beta cDNA was reverse-transcribed from about 500 ng of total RNA. The reaction used a constant-region primer and ProtoScript II reverse transcriptase. Investigators got TCR beta libraries out of three nested multiplex PCR rounds, done with slightly modified ARM-PCR. Primers for the first two PCR rounds were TRBV1-TRBV30 forward primers and a C-beta reverse primer (approximately 10 cycles per round). TCRdb independently ran MiXCR on the multiplex PCR reads; one entry per CDR3 protein. This sample has 180,000 or so distinct CDR3 sequences, with about 60% found just once. The CDR3 runs to 14 residues. V shed 1 base and J shed 4 bases, with 8 bases lying between them.

Sequencing used peripheral blood. This clonotype was sampled from a man in his forties with primary liver carcinoma and hepatitis B virus infection. This chain joins TRBV12-3 or TRBV12-4 and TRBJ1-3; tentative D call: TRBD1 (5 bases). The CDR3 DNA reads TGTGCCAGCAGTTTAGGAGGGGTCGGAAACACCATATATTTT. Translating gives CASSLGGVGNTIYF.